The clone carrying this T cell receptor beta chain was found once. Its target is unknown. The source of the sample is a study of shared clonotypes between healthy human individuals. Sequenced by immunoSEQ multiplex PCR; TCRdb stores in-frame clones only, minus some. Of fewer than 850,000 clones detected, around 96% appear once; the ten largest clones hold about 0.21%. Naive CD8 populations comprised CD45RO-negative cells positively selected for CCR7, excluding terminally differentiated effector memory CD45RA+ cells. Among the donors, all were Caucasian adults who lived in Nashville, Tennessee. The study's findings and limits: Richness estimates generally favored naive over memory subsets. In a few donors, approximately 5% of naive CD4 clonotypes appeared in common.

V was clipped by 5 bases and J by 7 bases; unmatched bases: 6. This CDR3 contains 14 residues. CDR1 SGHVS and CDR2 FNYEAQ come from the germline V gene. The sequence was obtained from a man younger than 45 in good health. The specimen sequenced was naive CD8+ T cells sorted from blood. The chain carries TRBV7-6 and TRBJ1-4, with 8 positions matching TRBD1. The CDR3 protein is CASSITGGGEKLFF. The CDR3, as DNA: TGTGCCAGCAGCATCACAGGGGGTGGTGAAAAACTGTTTTTT.